This TCR beta chain originates from a study of T cell changes during pregnancy in multiple sclerosis (dated by TCRdb to the late 2010s). At the level of the whole study: The study examined how the T cell repertoire changed over the course of pregnancy in women with multiple sclerosis.

CDR3 length: 13 amino acids, cysteine to phenylalanine. Solely the CDR3 DNA is kept, with 39 bases framed from the first base. CDR1 SGHRS and CDR2 YFSETQ are derived from the germline V gene. V is reduced by 4 bases and J by 4 bases, leaving a spacing of 11 bases between them. On this clone itself: Its antigen is not yet known. Qualities for individual bases were not recorded, and no much larger clone is one base off.

The method behind the library was the immunoSEQ multiplex PCR assay. What TCRdb holds here is the immuneACCESS table cut down to in-frame rearrangements. Part of the clones is not present; checked against another copy, under half of the missing clones reflect an unresolved V gene, and the others are unexplained. The sample contains tens of thousands of clones, approximately 94% of them found a single time. The ten top clones hold approximately 5.5% of the sample. This sample comprised CD8+ T cells from peripheral blood mononuclear cells, obtained before pregnancy. This receptor was obtained from a female donor with multiple sclerosis, enrolled in a pregnancy study. Recombination joined TRBV5-1 with TRBJ2-5, with a tentative D gene TRBD1 over 6 matching bases. The CDR3 region has the sequence CASSPGQSETQYF. The DNA reads TGCGCCAGCAGCCCCGGACAGTCAGAGACCCAGTACTTC. With the portions outside the CDR3 filled from the reference TRBV5-1 and TRBJ2-5 genes, the complete variable region becomes KAGVTQTPRYLIKTRGQQVTLSCSPISGHRSVSWYQQTPGQGLQFLFEYFSETQRNKGNFPGRFSGRQFSNSRSEMNVSTLELGDSALYLCASSPGQSETQYFGPGTRLLVL.